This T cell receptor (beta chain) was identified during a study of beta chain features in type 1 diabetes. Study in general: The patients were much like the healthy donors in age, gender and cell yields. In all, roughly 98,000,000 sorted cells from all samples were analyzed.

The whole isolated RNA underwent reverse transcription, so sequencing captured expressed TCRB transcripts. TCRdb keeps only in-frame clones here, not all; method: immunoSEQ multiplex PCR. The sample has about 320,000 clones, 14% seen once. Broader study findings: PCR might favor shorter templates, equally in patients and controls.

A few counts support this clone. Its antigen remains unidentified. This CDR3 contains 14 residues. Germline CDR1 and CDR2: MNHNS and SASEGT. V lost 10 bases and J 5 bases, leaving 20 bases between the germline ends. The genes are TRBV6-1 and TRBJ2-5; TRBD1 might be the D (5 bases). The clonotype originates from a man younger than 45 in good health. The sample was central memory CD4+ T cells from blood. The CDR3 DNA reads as TGTGCCACTCTCCAGGGTGGCCGGCGTGAGACCCAGTACTTC. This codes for CATLQGGRRETQYF.